A selection of T cell receptor beta chains follows, all from one sample in a study of control samples from healthy donors and cancer patients. Some clones are missing from TCRdb's copy, which holds only in-frame ones; the method was immunoSEQ multiplex PCR. In the table there are some 140,000 clones, roughly 86% of which are singletons. Sequences were obtained from PBMCs. The origin of the receptors is a man between 45 and 60 years old with head and neck cancer. CDR3s include the opening cysteine and the closing phenylalanine or tryptophan. The D gene is left open where the match is weak.

cdr3_aa cdr3_nt j_call d_call v_call
CASSPGQGSNEKLFF TGTGCCAGCAGTCCTGGACAGGGATCTAATGAAAAACTGTTTTTT TRBJ1-4 TRBD1 TRBV2
CASSLSLAGGLNEQFF TGTGCCAGCAGCTTATCCCTAGCGGGGGGGTTGAATGAGCAGTTCTTC TRBJ2-1 TRBD2 TRBV11-2
CASSSPGQGNSPLHF TGCGCCAGCAGCTCTCCGGGACAGGGTAATTCACCCCTCCACTTT TRBJ1-6 TRBD1 TRBV5-1
CASSYTGDAEAFF TGTGCCAGTAGCTATACAGGGGATGCTGAAGCTTTCTTT TRBJ1-1 TRBD1 TRBV19
CASSGAGTISYNEQFF TGTGCCAGCAGCGGAGCGGGCACAATATCCTACAATGAGCAGTTCTTC TRBJ2-1 NA TRBV14
CASSYTSGRETQYF TGTGCCAGCAGTTATACTAGCGGGAGGGAGACCCAGTACTTC TRBJ2-5 TRBD2 TRBV6-5
CASSDGGLGTGYGYTF TGTGCCAGCAGCGACGGAGGATTGGGGACAGGGTATGGCTACACCTTC TRBJ1-2 TRBD1 TRBV9
CATSERQGYEQYF TGTGCCACCAGTGAGAGACAGGGATACGAGCAGTACTTC TRBJ2-7 TRBD1 TRBV24-1
CATSRDGQYNEQFF TGTGCCACCAGCAGAGATGGCCAGTACAATGAGCAGTTCTTC TRBJ2-1 NA TRBV15
CASSPQRGGNEQFF TGTGCCAGCAGCCCCCAGCGGGGGGGCAATGAGCAGTTCTTC TRBJ2-1 TRBD2 TRBV11-2
CASSINGLDDYGYTF TGTGCCAGTAGTATCAACGGGCTGGATGACTATGGCTACACCTTC TRBJ1-2 NA TRBV19
CASSLSATDTQYF TGTGCCAGCAGTTTATCGGCCACAGATACGCAGTATTTT TRBJ2-3 NA TRBV28
CASSQMERAGCYNEQFF TGCGCCAGCAGTCAAATGGAGCGGGCAGGGTGCTACAATGAGCAGTTCTTC TRBJ2-1 NA TRBV23-1
CASSSPWRVGGRANEQFF TGTGCCAGTAGTTCCCCTTGGAGGGTAGGGGGGCGGGCTAATGAGCAGTTCTTC TRBJ2-1 NA TRBV19
CASSKMGLAGPLLNEQFF TGTGCCAGCTCAAAAATGGGACTAGCGGGACCCTTACTCAATGAGCAGTTCTTC TRBJ2-1 TRBD2 TRBV27